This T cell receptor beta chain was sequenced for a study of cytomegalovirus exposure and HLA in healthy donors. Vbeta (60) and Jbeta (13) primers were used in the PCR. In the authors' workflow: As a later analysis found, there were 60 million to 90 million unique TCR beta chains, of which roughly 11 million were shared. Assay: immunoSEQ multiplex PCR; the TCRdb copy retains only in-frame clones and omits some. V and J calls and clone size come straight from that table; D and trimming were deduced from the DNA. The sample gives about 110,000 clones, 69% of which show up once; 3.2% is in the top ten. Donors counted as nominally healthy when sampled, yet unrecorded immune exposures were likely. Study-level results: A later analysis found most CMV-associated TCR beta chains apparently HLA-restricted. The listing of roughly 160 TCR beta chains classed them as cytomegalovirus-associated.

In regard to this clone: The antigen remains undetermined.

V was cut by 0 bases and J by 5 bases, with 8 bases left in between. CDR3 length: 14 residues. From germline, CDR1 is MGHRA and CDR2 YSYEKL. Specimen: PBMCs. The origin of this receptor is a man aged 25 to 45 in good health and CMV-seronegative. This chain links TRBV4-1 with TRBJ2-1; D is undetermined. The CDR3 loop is CASSQERFNNEQFF. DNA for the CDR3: TGCGCCAGCAGCCAAGAACGGTTTAACAATGAGCAGTTCTTC.